This T cell receptor beta chain was recovered during a study of TIL therapy for anti-PD-1-resistant metastatic lung cancer. Study information: Tumors carried a median 1.5 non-synonymous mutations per megabase.

This CDR3 spans 15 amino acids. CDR1 MGHRA and CDR2 YSYEKL come from the germline V gene. V gave up 1 base and J gave up 6 bases; unmatched junction bases: 7. The libraries were made with immunoSEQ v3. The protocol was immunoSEQ multiplex PCR, while the TCRdb copy is restricted to in-frame clones and leaves out a portion. The data contain some 2,000 clones, approximately 87% of them singletons. The table lists this clone with a count of one. Its specificity is not known. Study conclusions and caveats: Treatment-naive, never-smoker and oncogene-addicted patients were overrepresented in this highly selected cohort. Compared with baseline intratumoral T cells, expanded TIL cultures were more clonal and less diverse (roughly 6.5% vs 31%).

Time point: pre-treatment sample, taken before nivolumab and TIL therapy. The tumor samples were excised metastases, mostly pleural nodules or supraclavicular lymph nodes. Adults with stage 4 NSCLC were enrolled in a phase I trial. The sequence came from a person between 25 and 80 years old with non-small cell lung cancer. The rearrangement links TRBV4-1 to TRBJ2-7, with TRBD2 matching 9 bases. The sample here was tumor tissue, taken at baseline. The CDR3 loop is CASSQAGTSPLEQYF. The DNA of the CDR3 is TGCGCCAGCAGCCAAGCCGGGACTAGCCCCCTCGAGCAGTACTTC.